This is a list of T cell receptor beta chains from one sample in a study of beta chain features in type 1 diabetes. Libraries were prepared by immunoSEQ multiplex PCR; TCRdb keeps only in-frame clonotypes and omits some of them. The table has around 430,000 clones, approximately 31% seen once. The sequenced material came from naive CD4+ T cells from blood. All receptors derive from a man younger than 35 in good health. The CDR3 runs from the conserved cysteine through the conserved F or W. The D gene is left open where the match is weak. Clone size is not always given. Where it is, it says once, few, many or a class for expanded clones.

size | J | V | D | DNA | CDR3
- | TRBJ1-2 | TRBV30 | TRBD1 | TGTGCCTGGAGTGTACGCGCAGGGGGCTATGGCTACACCTTC | CAWSVRAGGYGYTF
- | TRBJ1-5 | TRBV19 | TRBD1 | TGTGCCACCACCGACAGGGGCGGCAATCAGCCCCAGCATTTT | CATTDRGGNQPQHF
few | TRBJ2-3 | TRBV9 | - | TGTGCCAGCAGCGTAGACAGCAACACAGATACGCAGTATTTT | CASSVDSNTDTQYF
- | TRBJ2-3 | TRBV5-1 | TRBD1 | TGCGCCAGCGGAGGACAGGGTCGCACAGATACGCAGTATTTT | CASGGQGRTDTQYF
- | TRBJ2-3 | TRBV6-6 | TRBD2 | TGTGCCAGCAGTGCTAGCGGGAGAGAGTCAGATACGCAGTATTTT | CASSASGRESDTQYF
few | TRBJ2-5 | TRBV9 | TRBD2 | TGTGCCAGCAGCTCCGGACTAGCGGAAGAGACCCAGTACTTC | CASSSGLAEETQYF
few | TRBJ2-3 | TRBV30 | TRBD2 | TGTGCCTGCTCCGGGACTAGCGGACACACAGATACGCAGTATTTT | CACSGTSGHTDTQYF
few | TRBJ2-1 | TRBV18 | TRBD2 | TGTGCCAGCTCACCGACTAGCAGCCAATACAATGAGCAGTTCTTC | CASSPTSSQYNEQFF
few | TRBJ2-3 | TRBV30 | - | TGTGCCTGGGTCAGCCGGGGGACAGATACGCAGTATTTT | CAWVSRGTDTQYF
- | TRBJ1-2 | TRBV6-1 | - | TGTGCCAGCGCATCGGCGGGCCGCTATGGCTACACCTTC | CASASAGRYGYTF
- | TRBJ2-7 | TRBV5-4 | TRBD2 | TGTGCCAGCAGCTTGGGGCGGGAGGCCTACGAGCAGTACTTC | CASSLGREAYEQYF
few | TRBJ1-1 | TRBV4-1 | - | TGCGCCAGCAGCAAAGTGGCACGGGAAGCTTTCTTT | CASSKVAREAFF
- | TRBJ2-1 | TRBV9 | TRBD2 | TGTGCCAGCAGCGTAGCGGGTAGCGGGAGGGCTTGGGGGAATGAGCAGTTCTTC | CASSVAGSGRAWGNEQFF
- | TRBJ2-1 | TRBV27 | - | TGTGCCAGCAGTCAAGCCGATCCGTCTTATGAGCAGTTCTTC | CASSQADPSYEQFF
few | TRBJ2-1 | TRBV7-9 | - | TGTGCCAGCAGCTTACCGGAGAAACAGTTCTTC | CASSLPEKQFF
- | TRBJ1-5 | TRBV7-6 | - | TGTGCCAGCAGCCCCGGGTCATATAGCAATCAGCCCCAGCATTTT | CASSPGSYSNQPQHF
- | TRBJ2-3 | TRBV7-9 | - | TGTGCCAGCAGTAACGCGGGGGCTAGCACAGATACGCAGTATTTT | CASSNAGASTDTQYF
few | TRBJ2-6 | TRBV27 | - | TGTGCCAGCAGTTGGACCCCGGCAGCTGGGGCCAACGTCCTGACTTTC | CASSWTPAAGANVLTF
few | TRBJ1-4 | TRBV30 | - | TGTGCCTGGAGCACCCGGGGTGAAAAACTGTTTTTT | CAWSTRGEKLFF
few | TRBJ2-7 | TRBV4-1 | TRBD1 | TGCGCCAGCAGCTTCAGACACGGGACAGGGGCGTCCTACGAGCAGTACTTC | CASSFRHGTGASYEQYF
- | TRBJ1-2 | TRBV30 | - | TGTGCCTGGAACAGTTACTATGGCTACACCTTC | CAWNSYYGYTF
- | TRBJ1-2 | TRBV28 | - | TGTGCCAGCAGTTCCGCGGGGAGGGAGAACTATGGCTACACCTTC | CASSSAGRENYGYTF
- | TRBJ2-1 | TRBV25-1 | - | TGTGCCAGCAGTCACGGGACTCGTAATGAGCAGTTCTTC | CASSHGTRNEQFF
few | TRBJ2-5 | TRBV13 | - | TGTGCCAGCAGCTTATTCGAAGAGACCCAGTACTTC | CASSLFEETQYF
few | TRBJ1-2 | TRBV7-9 | - | TGTGCCAGCAGCCCCCCCTCGGGGGGATATGGCTACACCTTC | CASSPPSGGYGYTF
few | TRBJ2-5 | TRBV7-8 | TRBD2 | TGTGCCAGCAGCCAGGGGACTAGCGGGATAACCCAGTACTTC | CASSQGTSGITQYF
- | TRBJ2-7 | TRBV7-2 | - | TGTGCCAGCAGCCCTCCTGGGGGCTACGAGCAGTACTTC | CASSPPGGYEQYF
few | TRBJ1-1 | TRBV6-6 | - | TGTGCCAGCAGTTACGCTCAGAACACTGAAGCTTTCTTT | CASSYAQNTEAFF
- | TRBJ2-7 | TRBV30 | - | TGTGCCTGGATCAAGGCCGCCTCATACGAGCAGTACTTC | CAWIKAASYEQYF
- | TRBJ1-1 | TRBV29-1 | - | TGCAGCGCCACCTCACAGTTATACAACACTGAAGCTTTCTTT | CSATSQLYNTEAFF
- | TRBJ2-1 | TRBV9 | - | TGTGCCAGCAGCGTAGACCCGAGCTCCTACAATGAGCAGTTCTTC | CASSVDPSSYNEQFF
once | TRBJ2-7 | TRBV28 | - | TGTGCCAGCAGTTTAAGGAACGAGCAGTACTTC | CASSLRNEQYF
- | TRBJ2-2 | TRBV13 | - | TGTGCCAGCAGCTTAAGGCAGGGAGGCACCGGGGAGCTGTTTTTT | CASSLRQGGTGELFF
- | TRBJ1-1 | TRBV18 | - | TGTGCCAGCTCACCCTTTACAGGGTCCAACACTGAAGCTTTCTTT | CASSPFTGSNTEAFF
- | TRBJ1-5 | TRBV30 | - | TGTGCCTGGACGGGAAAGGGCTTTCGGCAGCCCCAGCATTTT | CAWTGKGFRQPQHF
few | TRBJ2-2 | TRBV7-3 | - | TGTGCCAGCAGCTCCCCAGGGGACACCGGGGAGCTGTTTTTT | CASSSPGDTGELFF
- | TRBJ2-7 | TRBV4-2 | - | TGTGCCAGCAGCCAAGAGGGGCAGTTCTCCCACGAGCAGTACTTC | CASSQEGQFSHEQYF
- | TRBJ1-1 | TRBV27 | TRBD1 | TGTGCCAGCAGACCGACAGGGGGTCCAGCTGAAGCTTTCTTT | CASRPTGGPAEAFF
few | TRBJ1-2 | TRBV30 | - | TGTGCCTGGAGCGCCAGGAGGACCGCTAATGGCTACACCTTC | CAWSARRTANGYTF
- | TRBJ2-2 | TRBV2 | - | TGTGCCAGCGGAATGACACAGACGAACACCGGGGAGCTGTTTTTT | CASGMTQTNTGELFF
few | TRBJ2-5 | TRBV5-1 | - | TGCGCCAGCAGGCCGGGGCAAGAGACCCAGTACTTC | CASRPGQETQYF
- | TRBJ1-5 | TRBV5-6 | - | TGTGCCAGCAGCAACCAAAAAGAGGGCAATCAGCTCCAGCATTTT | CASSNQKEGNQLQHF
- | TRBJ2-3 | TRBV28 | TRBD1 | TGTGCCAGCAGTTTGAGACAGGGCCTGAGCGGAGATACGCAGTATTTT | CASSLRQGLSGDTQYF
- | TRBJ2-7 | TRBV9 | TRBD1 | TGTGCCAGCAGCGTAGGGCAGGACAGGGGCTACGAGCAGTACTTC | CASSVGQDRGYEQYF
few | TRBJ2-3 | TRBV7-9 | - | TGTGCCAGCAGCCAAGGGCAGGTCAATACGCAGTATTTT | CASSQGQVNTQYF
few | TRBJ2-7 | TRBV29-1 | TRBD1 | TGCAGCGCTACAGGGGCTGCGAGCTCCTACGAGCAGTACTTC | CSATGAASSYEQYF
- | TRBJ2-2 | TRBV30 | TRBD2 | TGTGCCTGGGGAGGGACTAGAGGTTTAGGGGAGCTGTTTTTT | CAWGGTRGLGELFF
- | TRBJ1-5 | TRBV30 | - | TGTGCCTGGAGTGTGACCGGGATGGGGAATCAGCCCCAGCATTTT | CAWSVTGMGNQPQHF
- | TRBJ2-7 | TRBV5-1 | TRBD1 | TGCGCCAGCAGCGGACAGGCCGTGGGGGAGGAGCAGTACTTC | CASSGQAVGEEQYF